The 3 T cell receptor beta chains below were found in one sample sequenced in a study of patients and donors after allogeneic stem cell transplantation. TCRdb independently ran MiXCR on the RT-PCR reads; one entry per CDR3 protein. The table has 200,000 to 250,000 distinct CDR3 sequences, less than 50% seen once. The material sequenced was blood, either unsorted or a sorted T cell fraction (not recorded which). The receptors originated from a human donor who was either an allogeneic HSCT recipient or a stem cell or donor lymphocyte infusion donor (not recorded which). It is not recorded whose cells these are; they may come from a transplant donor.

The genes are TRBV5-1 and TRBJ2-7; no definite D call. The length of the CDR3 is 13 residues. V was clipped by 3 bases and J by 1 base, with 8 bases between them. Per the germline V gene, CDR1 is SGHRS and CDR2 is YFSETQ. CDR3 bases: TGCGCCAGCAGCTCTCAGGTGTCCTACGAGCAGTACTTC. It is translated as CASSSQVSYEQYF.

The chain employs TRBV10-3 and TRBJ2-3; D possibly corresponds to TRBD2 (5 bases). CDR1 and CDR2 from the germline V gene are ENHRY and SYGVKD. Trimming removed 5 bases at V and 4 bases at J, with 10 bases between. The CDR3 contains 13 residues. The CDR3 spells CAISQSSPDTQYF. The CDR3 DNA is TGTGCCATCAGTCAATCTAGCCCAGATACGCAGTATTTT.

This clonotype was seen a single time. The V gene is TRBV30, the J gene TRBJ1-3; no definite D call. The CDR3 has 12 residues. The V and J ends lost 2 bases and 0 bases respectively, with 2 bases between them. CDR1 and CDR2 from the germline V gene are GTSNPN and SVGIG (reference sequence). The CDR3 spells CAWSTSGNTIYF. The CDR3 nucleotides read TGTGCCTGGAGTACCTCTGGAAACACCATATATTTT.